This TCR beta chain was observed in a study of blood T cell repertoires in COVID-19. The method was immunoSEQ multiplex PCR; TCRdb's version includes in-frame clones alone and lacks a portion of them. The table has 95,000 to 110,000 clones, around 87% seen once. V was shortened by 6 bases and J by 7 bases, with 16 bases between the two germline ends. Germline V CDR1 and CDR2: LGHDT, YNNKEL (reference sequence). The CDR3 contains 14 residues. The sample was peripheral blood. The receptor comes from a man aged 50-59 years with acute or convalescent COVID-19. The rearrangement uses TRBV3-1 (or the pseudogene TRBV3-2) and TRBJ2-1; tentatively, D is TRBD2 (5 bases). The CDR3 DNA follows: TGTGCCAGCAGTGTTCGGCTAGCTAGAAATGAGCAGTTCTTC. Translated: CASSVRLARNEQFF.